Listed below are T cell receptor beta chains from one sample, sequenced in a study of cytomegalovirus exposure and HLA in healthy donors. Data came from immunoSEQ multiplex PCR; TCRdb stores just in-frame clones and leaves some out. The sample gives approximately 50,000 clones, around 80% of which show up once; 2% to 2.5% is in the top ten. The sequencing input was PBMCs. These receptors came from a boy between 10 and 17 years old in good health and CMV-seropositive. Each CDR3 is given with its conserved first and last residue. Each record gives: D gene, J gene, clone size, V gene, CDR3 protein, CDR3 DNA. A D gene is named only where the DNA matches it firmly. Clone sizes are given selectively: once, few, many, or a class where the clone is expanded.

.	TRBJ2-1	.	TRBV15	CATSNYGNEQFF	TGTGCCACCAGCAACTACGGCAATGAGCAGTTCTTC
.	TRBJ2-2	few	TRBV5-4	CATTQGTGELFF	TGTGCCACAACACAGGGTACCGGGGAGCTGTTTTTT
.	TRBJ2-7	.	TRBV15	CATSRDIPAGGYEQYF	TGTGCCACCAGCAGAGATATCCCCGCAGGAGGGTACGAGCAGTACTTC
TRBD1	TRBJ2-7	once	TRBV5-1	CASTRQGTVEQYF	TGCGCCAGCACCAGACAGGGAACAGTCGAGCAGTACTTC
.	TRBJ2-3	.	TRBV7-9	CASSWGGADTQYF	TGTGCCAGCAGCTGGGGGGGGGCGGATACGCAGTATTTT
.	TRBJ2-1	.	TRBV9	CASSVGGVSNEQFF	TGTGCCAGCAGCGTAGGGGGGGTGTCGAATGAGCAGTTCTTC
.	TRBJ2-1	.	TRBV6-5	CASSYRFPYNEQFF	TGTGCCAGCAGTTACCGGTTCCCCTACAATGAGCAGTTCTTC
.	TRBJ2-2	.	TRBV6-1	CASSTRYSGELFF	TGTGCCAGCTCCACTAGGTATTCCGGGGAGCTGTTTTTT
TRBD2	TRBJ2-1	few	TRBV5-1	CASSLRLAGAEQFF	TGCGCCAGCAGCTTGAGACTAGCGGGGGCCGAGCAGTTCTTC
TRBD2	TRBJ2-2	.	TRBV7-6	CASSLAGGGTAGELFF	TGTGCCAGCAGCCTGGCCGGGGGGGGGACCGCCGGGGAGCTGTTTTTT
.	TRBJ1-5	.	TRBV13	CASSLGQELSNQPQHF	TGTGCCAGCAGCTTAGGGCAGGAACTTAGCAATCAGCCCCAGCATTTT
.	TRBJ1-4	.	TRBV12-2	CASRLATGRTYSNEKLFF	TGTGCAAGTCGCTTAGCGACAGGCAGGACGTATTCAAATGAAAAACTGTTTTTT
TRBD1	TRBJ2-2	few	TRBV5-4	CASGEGQGENGELFF	TGTGCCAGCGGAGAGGGACAGGGCGAAAACGGGGAGCTGTTTTTT
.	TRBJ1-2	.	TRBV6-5	CASRLLTGPNYGYTF	TGTGCCAGCAGACTCCTCACTGGGCCTAACTATGGCTACACCTTC
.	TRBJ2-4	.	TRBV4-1	CASSQVGVKETLAKNIQYF	TGCGCCAGCAGCCAAGTAGGGGTAAAGGAGACCCTAGCCAAAAACATTCAGTACTTC
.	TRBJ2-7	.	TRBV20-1	CSAPKSDEQYF	TGCAGTGCTCCCAAAAGCGACGAGCAGTACTTC
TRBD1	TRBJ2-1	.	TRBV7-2	CASTSGTGDYNEQFF	TGTGCCAGCACTTCCGGGACAGGGGACTACAATGAGCAGTTCTTC
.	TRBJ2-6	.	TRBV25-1	CASSDPRAGANVLTF	TGTGCCAGCAGTGACCCCAGGGCTGGGGCCAACGTCCTGACTTTC
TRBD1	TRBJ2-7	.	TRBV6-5	CASSLTGGSYEQYF	TGTGCCAGCAGTCTCACAGGGGGTTCCTACGAGCAGTACTTC
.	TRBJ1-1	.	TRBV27	CASSTFNWNTEAFF	TGTGCCAGCAGCACCTTTAACTGGAACACTGAAGCTTTCTTT
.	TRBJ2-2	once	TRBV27	CASSPQGPGELFF	TGTGCCAGCAGTCCGCAGGGGCCCGGGGAGCTGTTTTTT
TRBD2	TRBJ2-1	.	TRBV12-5	CASGLVPKTSGAGEQFF	TGTGCTAGTGGTTTGGTACCGAAGACTAGCGGGGCCGGTGAGCAGTTCTTC
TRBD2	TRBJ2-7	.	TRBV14	CASSQGTSGGMRQYF	TGTGCCAGCAGCCAAGGGACTAGCGGGGGAATGCGGCAGTACTTC